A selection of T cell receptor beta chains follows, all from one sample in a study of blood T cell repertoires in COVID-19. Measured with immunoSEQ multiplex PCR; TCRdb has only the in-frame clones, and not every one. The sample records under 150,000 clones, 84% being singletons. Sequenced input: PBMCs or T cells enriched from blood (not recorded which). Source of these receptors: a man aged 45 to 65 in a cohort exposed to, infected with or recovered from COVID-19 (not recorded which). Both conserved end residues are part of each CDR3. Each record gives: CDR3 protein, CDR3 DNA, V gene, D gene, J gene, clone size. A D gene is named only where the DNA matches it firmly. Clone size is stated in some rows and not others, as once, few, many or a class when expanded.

CASSFGVVGSGGYTF | TGTGCCAGCAGTTTCGGTGTTGTCGGGAGCGGTGGCTACACCTTC | TRBV27 | . | TRBJ1-2 | .
CASGLGQAVNQPQHF | TGTGCTAGTGGTTTGGGACAGGCGGTTAATCAGCCCCAGCATTTT | TRBV12-5 | . | TRBJ1-5 | .
CAWSVHRGTDTQYF | TGTGCCTGGAGTGTCCACAGGGGCACAGATACGCAGTATTTT | TRBV30 | . | TRBJ2-3 | .
CASSSVGGARYEQYF | TGTGCCAGCAGTTCAGTAGGGGGCGCTCGGTACGAGCAGTACTTC | TRBV6-6 | TRBD1 | TRBJ2-7 | .
CASSQFGRENTEAFF | TGTGCCAGCAGCCAATTCGGGCGGGAGAACACTGAAGCTTTCTTT | TRBV14 | . | TRBJ1-1 | .
CSVAITGEQYF | TGCAGCGTCGCCATTACGGGAGAGCAGTACTTC | TRBV29-1 | . | TRBJ2-7 | .
CASSVAGGQETQYF | TGTGCCAGCAGCGTAGCAGGGGGCCAAGAGACCCAGTACTTC | TRBV9 | TRBD1 | TRBJ2-5 | .
CASLGGQLKETQYF | TGCGCCAGCTTGGGGGGACAGCTAAAAGAGACCCAGTACTTC | TRBV5-1 | . | TRBJ2-5 | .
CSGGTGGMGVAFF | TGCAGCGGCGGGACAGGGGGCATGGGGGTAGCTTTCTTT | TRBV29-1 | TRBD1 | TRBJ1-1 | .
CASSAGGGYEQYF | TGTGCCAGCTCAGCCGGGGGGGGCTACGAGCAGTACTTC | TRBV18 | TRBD2 | TRBJ2-7 | .
CASKGGQGPTYEQYF | TGTGCCAGCAAAGGGGGACAGGGACCTACCTACGAGCAGTACTTC | TRBV28 | TRBD1 | TRBJ2-7 | once